This T cell receptor (beta chain) was captured in a study of T cell changes during pregnancy in multiple sclerosis. Clones were sequenced by immunoSEQ multiplex PCR, and TCRdb holds only the in-frame ones, with some missing. This sample has tens of thousands of clones; roughly 92% occur once, and the top ten carry approximately 0.62%. The V end was cut by 2 bases, the J end by 4 bases, with 8 bases between. Germline lookup yields CDR1 LNHNV and CDR2 YYDKDF (reference sequence). This CDR3 has 13 residues. The table lists this clone with a few counts. The TCR was taken from a female donor with multiple sclerosis, enrolled in a pregnancy study. The V and J genes are TRBV15 and TRBJ1-1; maybe TRBD1 (5 bases). The sample here was CD4+ T cells from peripheral blood mononuclear cells, taken in the third trimester of pregnancy. CDR3 sequence (DNA): TGTGCCACCAGCAGACGGGGACTCACTGAAGCTTTCTTT. This sequence encodes CATSRRGLTEAFF.